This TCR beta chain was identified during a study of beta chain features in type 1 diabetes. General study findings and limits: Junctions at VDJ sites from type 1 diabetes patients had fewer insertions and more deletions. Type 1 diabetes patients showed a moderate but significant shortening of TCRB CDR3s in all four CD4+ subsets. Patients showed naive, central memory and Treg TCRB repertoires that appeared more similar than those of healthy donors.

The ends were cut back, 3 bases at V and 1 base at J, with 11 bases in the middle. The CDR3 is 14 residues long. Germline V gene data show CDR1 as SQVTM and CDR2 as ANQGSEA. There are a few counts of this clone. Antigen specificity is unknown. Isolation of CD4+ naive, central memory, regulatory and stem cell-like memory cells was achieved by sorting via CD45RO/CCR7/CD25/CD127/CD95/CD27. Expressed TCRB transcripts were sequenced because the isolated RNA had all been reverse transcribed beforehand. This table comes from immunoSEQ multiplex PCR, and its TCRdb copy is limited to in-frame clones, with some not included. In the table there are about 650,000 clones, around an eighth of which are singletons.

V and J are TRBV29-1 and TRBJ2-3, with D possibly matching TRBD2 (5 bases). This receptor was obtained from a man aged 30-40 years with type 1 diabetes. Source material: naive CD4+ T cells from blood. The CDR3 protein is CSVDWNGGTDTQYF. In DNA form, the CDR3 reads TGCAGCGTTGACTGGAACGGGGGCACAGATACGCAGTATTTT.